The sample holds many counts of the clone carrying this T cell receptor beta chain. Its antigen is not known. The entry originates in a study of beta chain features in type 1 diabetes. Broader study findings: Unsettled here was the matter of whether HLA type influences TCRB rearrangement. For Type 1 diabetes patients, all four CD4+ subsets carried TCRB CDR3s that were moderately but significantly shorter.

The CDR3 covers 13 residues. Looked up from germline, CDR1 is SQVTM and CDR2 is ANQGSEA. Trimming removed 3 bases from V and 4 bases from J; junction bases left unmatched: 5. A single heparinised draw of roughly 120 mL on average was taken per donor. Sorting of CD4+ naive, central memory, regulatory and stem cell-like memory cells was performed via CD45RO/CCR7/CD25/CD127/CD95/CD27. Isolated RNA was reverse transcribed in full, so expressed TCRB transcripts were sequenced. The assay was immunoSEQ multiplex PCR, and TCRdb's table has in-frame clones only and misses some. The data show more than 300,000 clones, roughly 9% seen once.

The receptor was isolated from a man younger than 45 with type 1 diabetes. Specimen: central memory CD4+ T cells from blood. The chain employs TRBV29-1 and TRBJ2-5; 7 nucleotides line up with TRBD1. The CDR3 region is CSVETGRGETQYF. CDR3 sequence (DNA): TGCAGCGTTGAGACAGGGAGAGGAGAGACCCAGTACTTC.